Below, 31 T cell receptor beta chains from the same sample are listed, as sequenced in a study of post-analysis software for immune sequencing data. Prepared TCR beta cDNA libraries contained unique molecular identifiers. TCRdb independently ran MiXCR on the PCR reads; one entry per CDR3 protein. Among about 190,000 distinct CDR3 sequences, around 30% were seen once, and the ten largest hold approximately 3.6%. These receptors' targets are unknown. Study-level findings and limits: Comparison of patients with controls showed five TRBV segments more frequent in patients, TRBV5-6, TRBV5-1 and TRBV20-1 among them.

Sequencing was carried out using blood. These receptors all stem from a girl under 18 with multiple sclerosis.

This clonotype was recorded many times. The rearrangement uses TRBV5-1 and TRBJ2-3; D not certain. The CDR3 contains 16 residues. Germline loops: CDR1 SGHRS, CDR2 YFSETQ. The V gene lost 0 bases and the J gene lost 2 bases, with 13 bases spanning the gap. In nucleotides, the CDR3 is TGCGCCAGCAGCTTGGGGATAGCCCCCCTCACAGATACGCAGTATTTT. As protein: CASSLGIAPLTDTQYF.

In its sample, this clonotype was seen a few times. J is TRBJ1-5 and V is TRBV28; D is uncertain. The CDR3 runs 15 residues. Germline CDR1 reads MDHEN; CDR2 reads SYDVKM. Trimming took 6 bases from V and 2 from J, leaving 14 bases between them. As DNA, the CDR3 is TGTGCCAGCAGGGGGTCGGGTCTAGGCAATCAGCCCCAGCATTTT. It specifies CASRGSGLGNQPQHF.

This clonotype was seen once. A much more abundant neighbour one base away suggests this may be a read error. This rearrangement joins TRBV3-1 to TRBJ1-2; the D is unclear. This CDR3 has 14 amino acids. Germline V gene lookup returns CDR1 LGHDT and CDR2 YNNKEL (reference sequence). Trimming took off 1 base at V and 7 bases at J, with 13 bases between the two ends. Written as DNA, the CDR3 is TGTGCCAGCAGCCAAGCCCACGTTGCAGCTGGCTACACCTTC. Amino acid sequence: CASSQAHVAAGYTF.

CDR3 in amino acids: CAGMRGQRDTQYF. CDR3 nucleotides: TGTGCCGGTATGAGGGGGCAGAGAGATACGCAGTATTTT. The rearrangement uses TRBV2 and TRBJ2-3, with 7 bases that match TRBD1. CDR3 size: 13 residues. V was clipped by 11 bases and J by 5 bases; unmatched bases: 10. CDR1 SNHLY and CDR2 FYNNEI come from the germline V gene.

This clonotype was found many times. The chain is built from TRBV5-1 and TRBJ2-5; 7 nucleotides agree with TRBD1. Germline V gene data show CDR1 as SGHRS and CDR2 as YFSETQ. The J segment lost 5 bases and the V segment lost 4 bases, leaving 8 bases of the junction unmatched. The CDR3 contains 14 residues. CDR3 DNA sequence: TGCGCCAGCAGCCCTAACGCAGGGGGTGAGACCCAGTACTTC. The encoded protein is CASSPNAGGETQYF.

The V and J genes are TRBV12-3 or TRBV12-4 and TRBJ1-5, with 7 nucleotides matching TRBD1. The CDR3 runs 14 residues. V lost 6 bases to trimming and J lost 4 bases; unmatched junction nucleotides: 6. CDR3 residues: CASRAGTENQPQHF. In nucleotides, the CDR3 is TGTGCCAGCAGGGCCGGGACAGAAAATCAGCCCCAGCATTTT.

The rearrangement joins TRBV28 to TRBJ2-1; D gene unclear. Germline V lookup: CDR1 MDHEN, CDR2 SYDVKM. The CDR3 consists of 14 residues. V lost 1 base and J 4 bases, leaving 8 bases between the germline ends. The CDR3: CASSLFAEYNEQFF. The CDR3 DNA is TGTGCCAGCAGTTTATTTGCAGAGTACAATGAGCAGTTCTTC.

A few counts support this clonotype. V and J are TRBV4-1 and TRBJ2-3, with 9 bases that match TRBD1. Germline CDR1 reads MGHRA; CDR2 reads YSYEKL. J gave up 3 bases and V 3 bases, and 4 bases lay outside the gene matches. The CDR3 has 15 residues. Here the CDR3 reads CASSQAGTGTDTQYF. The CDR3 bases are TGCGCCAGCAGCCAGGCCGGGACAGGGACAGATACGCAGTATTTT.

The CDR3 reads CASTHGGAGNEQFF. CDR3 bases: TGTGCCAGCACCCACGGGGGGGCCGGAAATGAGCAGTTCTTC. The V and J genes are TRBV27 and TRBJ2-1, with TRBD2 identical over 8 bases. The V gene's germline CDR1 is MNHEY and CDR2 SMNVEV (reference sequence). The CDR3 runs to 14 residues. After removal of 7 bases from V and 7 bases from J, the junction contained 9 bases not matched to a gene.

The CDR3 protein is CSARFTSGSTDTQYF. The CDR3 DNA is TGCAGTGCTAGGTTCACTAGCGGTAGCACAGATACGCAGTATTTT. The chain has TRBV20-1 and TRBJ2-3; TRBD2 aligns across 8 bases. The CDR3 consists of 15 residues. V was clipped by 3 bases and J by 0 bases; unmatched bases: 5. Germline CDR1 DFQATT, CDR2 SNEGSKA (reference sequence).

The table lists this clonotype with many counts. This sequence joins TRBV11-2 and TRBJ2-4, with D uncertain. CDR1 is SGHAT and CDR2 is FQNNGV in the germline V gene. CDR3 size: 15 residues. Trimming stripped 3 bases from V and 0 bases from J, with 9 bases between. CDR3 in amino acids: CASSLGWLAKNIQYF. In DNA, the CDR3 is TGTGCCAGCAGCTTGGGATGGCTAGCCAAAAACATTCAGTACTTC. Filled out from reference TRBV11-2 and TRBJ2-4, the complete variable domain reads EAGVAQSPRYKIIEKRQSVAFWCNPISGHATLYWYQQILGQGPKLLIQFQNNGVVDDSQLPKDRFSAERLKGVDSTLKIQPAKLEDSAVYLCASSLGWLAKNIQYFGAGTRLSVL.

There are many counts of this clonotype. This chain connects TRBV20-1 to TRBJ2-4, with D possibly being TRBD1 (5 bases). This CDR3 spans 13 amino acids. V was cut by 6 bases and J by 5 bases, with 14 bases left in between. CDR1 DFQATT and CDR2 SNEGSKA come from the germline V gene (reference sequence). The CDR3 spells CSAPDTYENIQYF. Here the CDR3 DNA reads TGCAGTGCCCCGGACACATACGAAAACATTCAGTACTTC.

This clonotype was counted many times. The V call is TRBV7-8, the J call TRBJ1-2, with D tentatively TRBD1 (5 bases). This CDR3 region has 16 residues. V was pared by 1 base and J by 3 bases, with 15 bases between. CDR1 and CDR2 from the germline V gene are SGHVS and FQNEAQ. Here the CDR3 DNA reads TGTGCCAGCAGCTTAGGTGGACACCCATCAGACTATGGCTACACCTTC. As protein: CASSLGGHPSDYGYTF.

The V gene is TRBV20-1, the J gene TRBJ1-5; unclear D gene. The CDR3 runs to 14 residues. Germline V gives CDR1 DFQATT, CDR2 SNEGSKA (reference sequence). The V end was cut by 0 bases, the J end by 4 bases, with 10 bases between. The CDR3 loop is CSARDLTRNQPQHF. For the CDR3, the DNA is TGCAGTGCTAGAGATCTCACCAGGAATCAGCCCCAGCATTTT.

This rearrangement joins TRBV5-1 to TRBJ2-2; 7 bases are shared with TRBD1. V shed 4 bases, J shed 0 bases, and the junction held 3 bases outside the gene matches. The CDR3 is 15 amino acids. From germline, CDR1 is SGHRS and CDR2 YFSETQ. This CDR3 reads CASSRGQSNTGELFF. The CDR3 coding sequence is TGCGCCAGCAGCCGGGGACAGTCGAACACCGGGGAGCTGTTTTTT.

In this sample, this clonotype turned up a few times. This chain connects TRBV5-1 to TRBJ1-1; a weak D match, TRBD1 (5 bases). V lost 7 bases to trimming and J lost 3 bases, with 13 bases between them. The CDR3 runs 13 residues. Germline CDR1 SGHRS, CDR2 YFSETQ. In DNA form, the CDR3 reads TGCGCCAGCGGACCGGGGGGTCACACTGAAGCTTTCTTT. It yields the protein CASGPGGHTEAFF.

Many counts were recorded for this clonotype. CDR3 sequence reads: CASSLDGYEQYF. The DNA of the CDR3 is TGCGCCAGCAGCTTGGACGGCTACGAGCAGTACTTC. The chain employs TRBV5-1 and TRBJ2-7; D gene uncertain. The CDR3 loop spans 12 amino acids. Looked up from germline, CDR1 is SGHRS and CDR2 is YFSETQ. V lost 0 bases, J lost 3 bases, and 4 bases lay in between.

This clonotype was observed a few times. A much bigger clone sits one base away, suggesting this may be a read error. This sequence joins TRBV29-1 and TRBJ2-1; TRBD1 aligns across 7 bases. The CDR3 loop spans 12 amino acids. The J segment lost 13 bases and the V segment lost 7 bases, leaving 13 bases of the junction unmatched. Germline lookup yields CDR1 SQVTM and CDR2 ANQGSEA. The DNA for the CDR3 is TGCAGCGCGACGACAGGGTATGAGACCCAGTTCTTC. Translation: CSATTGYETQFF.

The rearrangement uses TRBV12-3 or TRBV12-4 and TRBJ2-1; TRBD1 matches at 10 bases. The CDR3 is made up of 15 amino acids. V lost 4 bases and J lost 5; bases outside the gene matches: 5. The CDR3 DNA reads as TGTGCCAGCAGTTACGGGACAGGGGTGAACAATGAGCAGTTCTTC. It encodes CASSYGTGVNNEQFF.

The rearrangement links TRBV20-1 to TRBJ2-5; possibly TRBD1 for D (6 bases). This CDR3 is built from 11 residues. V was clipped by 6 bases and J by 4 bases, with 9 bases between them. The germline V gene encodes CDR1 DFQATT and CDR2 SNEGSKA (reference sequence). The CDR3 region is CSAWDIETQYF. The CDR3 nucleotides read TGCAGTGCGTGGGACATAGAGACCCAGTACTTC.

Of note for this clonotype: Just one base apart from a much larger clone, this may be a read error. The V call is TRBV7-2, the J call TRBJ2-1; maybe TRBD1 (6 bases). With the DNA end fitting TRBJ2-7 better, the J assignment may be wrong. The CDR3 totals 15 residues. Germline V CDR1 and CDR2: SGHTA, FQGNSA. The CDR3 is CASSLGPGEYNEQYF. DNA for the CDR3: TGTGCCAGCAGCTTAGGCCCAGGGGAGTACAATGAGCAGTACTTC.

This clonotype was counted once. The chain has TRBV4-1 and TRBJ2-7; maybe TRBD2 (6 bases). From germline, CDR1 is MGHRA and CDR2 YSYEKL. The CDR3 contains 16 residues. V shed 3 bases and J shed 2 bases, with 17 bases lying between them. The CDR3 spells CASSQKPPGTPYEQYF. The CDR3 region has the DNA TGCGCCAGCAGCCAGAAGCCCCCAGGGACTCCCTACGAGCAGTACTTC.

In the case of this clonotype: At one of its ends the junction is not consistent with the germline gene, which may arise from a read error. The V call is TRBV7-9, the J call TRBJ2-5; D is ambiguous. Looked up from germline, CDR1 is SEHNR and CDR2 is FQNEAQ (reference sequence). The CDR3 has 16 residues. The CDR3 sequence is CTSSLGNAGSEQTQYF. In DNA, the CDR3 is TGTACCAGCAGCTTGGGTAACGCAGGAAGTGAACAGACCCAGTACTTC.

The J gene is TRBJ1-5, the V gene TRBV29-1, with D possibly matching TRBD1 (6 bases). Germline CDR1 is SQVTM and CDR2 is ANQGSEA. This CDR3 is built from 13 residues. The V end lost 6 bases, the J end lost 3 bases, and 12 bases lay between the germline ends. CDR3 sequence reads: CSVAGTINQPQHF. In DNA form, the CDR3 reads TGCAGCGTGGCCGGGACAATCAATCAGCCCCAGCATTTT. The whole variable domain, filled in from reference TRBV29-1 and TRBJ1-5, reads SAVISQKPSRDICQRGTSLTIQCQVDSQVTMMFWYRQQPGQSLTLIATANQGSEATYESGFVIDKFPISRPNLTFSTLTVSNMSPEDSSIYLCSVAGTINQPQHFGDGTRLSIL.

The CDR3 loop reads CASSLVSLAGRWDTQYF. The CDR3 region has the DNA TGTGCCAGCAGCTTAGTTAGCCTAGCGGGAAGATGGGATACGCAGTATTTT. V is TRBV7-2 and J is TRBJ2-3, with 9 bases lining up with TRBD2. Germline-derived CDR1 and CDR2 are SGHTA and FQGNSA. V was pared by 1 base and J by 6 bases, with 11 bases of the junction left unmatched. The CDR3 has 17 residues.

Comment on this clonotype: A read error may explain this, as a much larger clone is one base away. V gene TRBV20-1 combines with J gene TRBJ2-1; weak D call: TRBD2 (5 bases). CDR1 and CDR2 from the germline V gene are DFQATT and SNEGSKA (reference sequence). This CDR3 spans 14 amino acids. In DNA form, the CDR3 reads TGCAGTGCTAGAGCTAGCAGCTCCTACAATGAGCGGTTCTTC. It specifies CSARASSSYNERFF.

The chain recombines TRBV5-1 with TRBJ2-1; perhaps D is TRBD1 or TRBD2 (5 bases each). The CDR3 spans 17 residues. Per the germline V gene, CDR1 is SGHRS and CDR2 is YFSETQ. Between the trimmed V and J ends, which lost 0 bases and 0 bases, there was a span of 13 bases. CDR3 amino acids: CASSLGGRGASYNEQFF. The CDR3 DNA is TGCGCCAGCAGCTTGGGGGGCCGGGGCGCCTCCTACAATGAGCAGTTCTTC.

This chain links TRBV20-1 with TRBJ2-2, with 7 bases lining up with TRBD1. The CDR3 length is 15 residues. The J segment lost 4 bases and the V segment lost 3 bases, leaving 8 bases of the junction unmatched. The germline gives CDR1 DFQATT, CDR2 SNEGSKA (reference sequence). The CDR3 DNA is TGCAGTGCTAGTCAAGGGGGCCGGGGCACCGGGGAGCTGTTTTTT. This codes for CSASQGGRGTGELFF.

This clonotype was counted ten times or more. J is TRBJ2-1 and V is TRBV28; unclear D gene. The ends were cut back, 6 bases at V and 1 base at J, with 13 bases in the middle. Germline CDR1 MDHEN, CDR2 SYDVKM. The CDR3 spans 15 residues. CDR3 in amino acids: CASSHQATSYNEQFF. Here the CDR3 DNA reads TGTGCCAGCAGCCACCAGGCTACATCCTACAATGAGCAGTTCTTC.

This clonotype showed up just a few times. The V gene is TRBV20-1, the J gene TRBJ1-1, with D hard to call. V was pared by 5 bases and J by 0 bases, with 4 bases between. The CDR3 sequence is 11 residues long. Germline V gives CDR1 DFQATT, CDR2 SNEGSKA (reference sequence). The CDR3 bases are TGCAGTGCTGCGTTGAACACTGAAGCTTTCTTT. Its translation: CSAALNTEAFF.

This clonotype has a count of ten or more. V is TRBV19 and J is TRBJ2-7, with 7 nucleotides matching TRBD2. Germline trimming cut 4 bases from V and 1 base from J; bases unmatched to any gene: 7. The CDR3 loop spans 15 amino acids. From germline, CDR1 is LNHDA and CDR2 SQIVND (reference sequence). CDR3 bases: TGTGCCAGTAGTACCGGCGGGGGAGTATCCTACGAGCAGTACTTC. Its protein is CASSTGGGVSYEQYF. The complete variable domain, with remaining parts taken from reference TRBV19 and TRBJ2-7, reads DGGITQSPKYLFRKEGQNVTLSCEQNLNHDAMYWYRQDPGQGLRLIYYSQIVNDFQKGDIAEGYSVSREKKESFPLTVTSAQKNPTAFYLCASSTGGGVSYEQYFGPGTRLTVT.